The 18 T cell receptor beta chains listed next were all sequenced from one sample in a study of blood T cell repertoires in COVID-19. Clones were read by immunoSEQ multiplex PCR, and TCRdb kept only the in-frame ones, dropping some. The sample contains fewer than 450,000 clones, around nine tenths of which appear only once. Sequences were obtained from peripheral blood. Every receptor here comes from a woman younger than 35 who had recovered from COVID-19.

The chain couples TRBV30 to TRBJ1-1; no clear D gene. This CDR3 comprises 13 residues. The germline V gene encodes CDR1 GTSNPN and CDR2 SVGIG (reference sequence). V lost 0 bases, J lost 4 bases, and 9 bases lay in between. The CDR3: CAWSVVESTEAFF. In nucleotides, the CDR3 is TGTGCCTGGAGTGTAGTGGAGAGCACTGAAGCTTTCTTT.

This rearrangement joins TRBV27 to TRBJ1-3; D perhaps matches TRBD1 (6 bases). The ends were cut back, 0 bases at V and 3 bases at J, with 12 bases in the middle. Germline V gives CDR1 MNHEY, CDR2 SMNVEV (reference sequence). There are 16 residues in the CDR3. CDR3 nucleotides: TGTGCCAGCAGTTTATCGGGGGGGGCCCTTGGAAACACCATATATTTT. Its translation: CASSLSGGALGNTIYF.

The chain combines TRBV6-2 or TRBV6-3 with TRBJ2-1, with 8 bases fitting TRBD2. The germline V gene encodes CDR1 MNHEY and CDR2 SVGEGT. The CDR3 totals 15 residues. V lost 4 bases to trimming and J lost 7 bases; unmatched junction nucleotides: 9. For the CDR3, the DNA is TGTGCCAGCAGTTCCAGCGGGAGTTTCGGTAATGAGCAGTTCTTC. Protein product: CASSSSGSFGNEQFF.

The chain combines TRBV10-1 with TRBJ1-1, with D hard to call. CDR3 length: 17 residues. The germline gives CDR1 WNHNN, CDR2 SYGVQD (reference sequence). Trimming removed 0 bases from V and 6 bases from J, with 20 bases in between. The chain's CDR3 is CASSESRAVGEWAEAFF. The CDR3 nucleotides are TGCGCCAGCAGTGAGTCGCGGGCAGTGGGCGAGTGGGCTGAAGCTTTCTTT.

J is TRBJ1-4 and V is TRBV5-1; D remains unclear. The CDR3 has 15 amino acids. Per the germline V gene, CDR1 is SGHRS and CDR2 is YFSETQ. With 1 base removed from V and 0 bases from J, the gap between germline ends came to 7 bases. CDR3 sequence: CASSLRGATNEKLFF. CDR3 in DNA: TGCGCCAGCAGCTTGAGAGGTGCAACTAATGAAAAACTGTTTTTT.

This clone was recorded once. The rearrangement links TRBV2 to TRBJ2-1; the D gene is possibly TRBD1 (6 bases). Per the germline V gene, CDR1 is SNHLY and CDR2 is FYNNEI. The CDR3 length is 13 residues. V lost 2 bases and J lost 5, with 7 bases in between. CDR3 sequence: CASSEWTDNEQFF. DNA of the CDR3: TGTGCCAGCAGTGAATGGACAGACAATGAGCAGTTCTTC.

The CDR3 reads CASSESRGGFLDTQYF. In nucleotides, the CDR3 is TGTGCCAGCAGTGAGTCGAGGGGAGGTTTTCTAGATACGCAGTATTTT. The V call is TRBV2, the J call TRBJ2-3; TRBD2 might be the D (6 bases). V shed 3 bases and J shed 5 bases, with 18 bases lying between them. The CDR3 is made up of 16 amino acids. Germline lookup yields CDR1 SNHLY and CDR2 FYNNEI.

The rearrangement links TRBV30 to TRBJ2-3, with TRBD2 identical over 8 bases. Germline CDR1 reads GTSNPN; CDR2 reads SVGIG (reference sequence). The CDR3 is 18 residues long. Trimming took 0 bases from V and 2 from J; bases not matched to a gene: 13. This CDR3 reads CAWSVSLGREAPTDTQYF. The CDR3 region has the DNA TGTGCCTGGAGTGTATCTTTAGGGCGGGAGGCTCCCACAGATACGCAGTATTTT.

The J gene is TRBJ2-7, the V gene TRBV24-1, with a tentative D call TRBD1 (6 bases). Germline V lookup: CDR1 KGHDR, CDR2 SFDVKD. V gave up 5 bases and J gave up 5 bases, with 12 bases separating them. The CDR3 is 13 amino acids. The CDR3: CATSGTGKNEQYV. For the CDR3, the DNA is TGTGCCACCAGTGGAACAGGGAAGAACGAGCAGTACGTC.

This chain joins TRBV5-6 and TRBJ2-1; TRBD2 is a possible D gene (7 bases). CDR1 is SGHDT, CDR2 YYEEEE, per germline. The V and J ends lost 1 base and 1 base respectively, with 12 bases between them. The CDR3 loop spans 16 amino acids. The DNA of the CDR3 is TGTGCCAGCAGCTTGACGAAGGGGGGGTCCTACAATGAGCAGTTCTTC. Encoded protein: CASSLTKGGSYNEQFF.

The chain couples TRBV2 to TRBJ2-1; 8 bases map to TRBD2. The CDR3 runs to 16 residues. After removal of 2 bases from V and 2 bases from J, the junction contained 5 bases not matched to a gene. Per germline, CDR1 SNHLY and CDR2 FYNNEI. The CDR3 is CASSEMGGRPYNEQFF. The DNA of the CDR3 is TGTGCCAGCAGTGAAATGGGCGGGAGGCCCTACAATGAGCAGTTCTTC.

Notes on this clone: The identical CDR3 is also encoded by other nucleotide sequences in the sample. This chain uses TRBV11-3 with TRBJ2-3; 10 positions agree with TRBD2. In germline, CDR1 is SGHNT, CDR2 YENEEA. CDR3 size: 16 residues. With V trimmed by 1 base and J by 3 bases, 4 bases remained unmatched. The CDR3 region is CASSLGTSGGTDTQYF. The CDR3 DNA sequence: TGTGCCAGCAGCTTAGGGACTAGCGGTGGGACAGATACGCAGTATTTT.

This chain's CDR3 is CASSLARLAETNNEQFF. The CDR3 nucleotides are TGTGCCAGCAGCTTAGCGCGGCTAGCGGAAACTAACAATGAGCAGTTCTTC. The V and J genes are TRBV7-9 and TRBJ2-1, with 7 positions matching TRBD2. Germline V gene lookup returns CDR1 SEHNR and CDR2 FQNEAQ (reference sequence). The CDR3 loop spans 17 amino acids. V lost 0 bases to trimming and J lost 5 bases; unmatched junction nucleotides: 10. The full variable domain, rest sourced from reference TRBV7-9 and TRBJ2-1, is DTGVSQNPRHKITKRGQNVTFRCDPISEHNRLYWYRQTLGQGPEFLTYFQNEAQLEKSRLLSDRFSAERPKGSFSTLEIQRTEQGDSAMYLCASSLARLAETNNEQFFGPGTRLTVL.

In nucleotides, the CDR3 is TGTGCCAGCAGTTCTTACGGACAGCAAAGCTCTGGGGCCAACGTCCTGACTTTC. Translation gives CASSSYGQQSSGANVLTF. V and J are TRBV27 and TRBJ2-6, with a possible D match to TRBD1 (6 bases). This CDR3 is built from 18 residues. Per the germline V gene, CDR1 is MNHEY and CDR2 is SMNVEV (reference sequence). Trimming cost V 4 bases and J 0 bases, with 16 bases left between them.

J is TRBJ1-4 and V is TRBV2; a weak D match, TRBD1 (6 bases). The CDR3 totals 14 residues. Per germline, CDR1 SNHLY and CDR2 FYNNEI. V dropped 8 bases and J dropped 9 bases, with 19 bases sitting between them. CDR3 amino acids: CASGGGQFVQKLFF. As DNA, the CDR3 is TGTGCCAGCGGCGGGGGCCAGTTTGTCCAAAAACTGTTTTTT.

CDR3 region: CASRQDSNQPQHF. In nucleotides, the CDR3 is TGTGCCAGCCGACAGGATAGCAATCAGCCCCAGCATTTT. This chain joins TRBV7-2 and TRBJ1-5, with D possibly TRBD1 on 6 matching bases. Germline V lookup: CDR1 SGHTA, CDR2 FQGNSA. V was clipped by 8 bases and J by 0 bases, with 8 bases between them. There are 13 residues in the CDR3.

The chain is built from TRBV25-1 and TRBJ2-1, with D possibly being TRBD1 (5 bases). The germline V gene has CDR1 MGHDK and CDR2 SYGVNS. The CDR3 has 11 amino acids. Trimming removed 2 bases at V and 10 bases at J, with 6 bases between. The CDR3 coding sequence is TGTGCCAGCAGTGAAGGACACGAGCAGTTCTTC. It specifies CASSEGHEQFF.

This sequence joins TRBV2 and TRBJ1-1; 7 nucleotides align to TRBD1. The CDR3 runs to 14 residues. Trimming at V came to 10 bases and at J to 1 base, leaving 9 bases not matched to a gene. The germline gives CDR1 SNHLY, CDR2 FYNNEI. This chain's CDR3 is CATSNRGPNTEAFF. CDR3 coding DNA: TGTGCCACCTCAAACAGGGGACCGAACACTGAAGCTTTCTTT.